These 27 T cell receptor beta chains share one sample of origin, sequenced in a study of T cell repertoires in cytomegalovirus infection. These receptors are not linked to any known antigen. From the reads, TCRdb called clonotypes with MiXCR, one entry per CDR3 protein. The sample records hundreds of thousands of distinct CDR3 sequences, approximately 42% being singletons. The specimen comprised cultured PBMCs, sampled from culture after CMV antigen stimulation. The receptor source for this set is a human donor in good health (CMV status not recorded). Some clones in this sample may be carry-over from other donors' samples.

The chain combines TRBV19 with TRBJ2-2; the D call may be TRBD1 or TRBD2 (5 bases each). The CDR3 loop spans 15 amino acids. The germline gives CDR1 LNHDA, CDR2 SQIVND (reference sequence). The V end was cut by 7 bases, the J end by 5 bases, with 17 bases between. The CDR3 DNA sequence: TGTGCCAGTACCCACCGTGGGGGTGGGACCGGGGAGCTGTTTTTT. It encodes CASTHRGGGTGELFF. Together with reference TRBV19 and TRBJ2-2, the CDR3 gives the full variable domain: DGGITQSPKYLFRKEGQNVTLSCEQNLNHDAMYWYRQDPGQGLRLIYYSQIVNDFQKGDIAEGYSVSREKKESFPLTVTSAQKNPTAFYLCASTHRGGGTGELFFGEGSRLTVL.

CDR3 sequence (DNA): TGTGCCAGCAGCTTAGTATTTCTAGCGGGAGAGCAGTACTTC. Protein sequence: CASSLVFLAGEQYF. The J gene is TRBJ2-7, the V gene TRBV7-2, with 9 bases that match TRBD2. Trimming took 1 base from V and 7 from J; bases not matched to a gene: 5. The CDR3 is made up of 14 amino acids. CDR1 and CDR2 from the germline V gene are SGHTA and FQGNSA. Complete variable domain (other parts from reference TRBV7-2 and TRBJ2-7): GAGVSQSPSNKVTEKGKDVELRCDPISGHTALYWYRQSLGQGLEFLIYFQGNSAPDKSGLPSDRFSAERTGGSVSTLTIQRTQQEDSAVYLCASSLVFLAGEQYFGPGTRLTVT.

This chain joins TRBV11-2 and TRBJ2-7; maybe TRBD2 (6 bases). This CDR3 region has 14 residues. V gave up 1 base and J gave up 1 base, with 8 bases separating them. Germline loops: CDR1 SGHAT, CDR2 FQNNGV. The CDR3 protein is CASSLVAESYEQYF. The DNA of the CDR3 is TGTGCCAGCAGCTTAGTAGCGGAGTCCTACGAGCAGTACTTC.

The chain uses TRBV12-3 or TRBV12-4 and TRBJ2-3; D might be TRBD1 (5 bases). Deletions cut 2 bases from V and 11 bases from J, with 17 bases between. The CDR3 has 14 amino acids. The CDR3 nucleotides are TGTGCCAGCAGTTTACAGACTTGGGGCAGAAAGCAGTATTTT. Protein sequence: CASSLQTWGRKQYF.

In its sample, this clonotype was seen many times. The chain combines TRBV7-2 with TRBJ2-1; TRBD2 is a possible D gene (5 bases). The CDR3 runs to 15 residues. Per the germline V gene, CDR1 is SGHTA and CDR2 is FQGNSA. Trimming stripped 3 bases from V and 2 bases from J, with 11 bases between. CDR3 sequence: CASSFGRAAYNEQFF. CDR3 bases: TGTGCCAGCAGCTTTGGGCGGGCGGCCTACAATGAGCAGTTCTTC.

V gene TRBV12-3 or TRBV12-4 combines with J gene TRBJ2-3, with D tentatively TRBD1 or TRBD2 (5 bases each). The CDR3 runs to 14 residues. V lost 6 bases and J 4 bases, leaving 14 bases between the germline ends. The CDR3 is CASRRGVEADTQYF. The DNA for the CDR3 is TGTGCCAGCAGAAGGGGAGTCGAGGCAGATACGCAGTATTTT.

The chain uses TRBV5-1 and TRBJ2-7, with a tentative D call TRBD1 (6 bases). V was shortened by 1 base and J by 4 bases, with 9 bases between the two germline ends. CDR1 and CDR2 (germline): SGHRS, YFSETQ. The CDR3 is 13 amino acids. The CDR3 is CASSLTRGYEQYF. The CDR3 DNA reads TGCGCCAGCAGCTTGACCAGGGGATACGAGCAGTACTTC.

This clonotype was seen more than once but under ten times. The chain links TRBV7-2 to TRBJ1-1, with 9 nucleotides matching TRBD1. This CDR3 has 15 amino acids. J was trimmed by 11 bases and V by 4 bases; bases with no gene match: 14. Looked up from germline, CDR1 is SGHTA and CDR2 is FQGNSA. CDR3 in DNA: TGTGCCAGCAGCTGGCCCGGGACAGGGCTCTACGTGGCTTTCTTT. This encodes CASSWPGTGLYVAFF.

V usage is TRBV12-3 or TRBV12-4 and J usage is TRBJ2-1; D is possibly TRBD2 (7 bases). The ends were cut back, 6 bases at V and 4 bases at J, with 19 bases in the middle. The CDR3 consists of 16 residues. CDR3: CASSPSWGGYYNEQFF. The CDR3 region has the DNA TGTGCCAGCAGCCCATCTTGGGGGGGCTATTACAATGAGCAGTTCTTC.

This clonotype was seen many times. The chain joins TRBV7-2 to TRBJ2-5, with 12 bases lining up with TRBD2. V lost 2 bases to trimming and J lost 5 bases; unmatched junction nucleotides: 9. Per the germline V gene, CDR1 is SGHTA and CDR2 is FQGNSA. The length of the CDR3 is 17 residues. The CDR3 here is CASSLISSGRAYETQYF. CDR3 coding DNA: TGTGCCAGCAGCTTAATCTCTAGCGGGAGGGCCTACGAGACCCAGTACTTC.

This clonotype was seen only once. As DNA, the CDR3 is TGCGCCAGCAGCTTGGGGGATGTGAGCACAGATACGCAGTATTTT. Translated: CASSLGDVSTDTQYF. The gene calls are TRBV5-1 and TRBJ2-3; D not certain. CDR3 length: 15 residues. Germline V gene data show CDR1 as SGHRS and CDR2 as YFSETQ. Trimming removed 0 bases from V and 0 bases from J, with 8 bases in between.

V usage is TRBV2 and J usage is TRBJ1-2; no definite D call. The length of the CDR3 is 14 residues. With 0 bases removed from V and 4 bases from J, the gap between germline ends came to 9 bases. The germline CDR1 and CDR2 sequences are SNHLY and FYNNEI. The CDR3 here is CASSEASSGYGYTF. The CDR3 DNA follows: TGTGCCAGCAGTGAAGCCTCCTCGGGCTATGGCTACACCTTC.

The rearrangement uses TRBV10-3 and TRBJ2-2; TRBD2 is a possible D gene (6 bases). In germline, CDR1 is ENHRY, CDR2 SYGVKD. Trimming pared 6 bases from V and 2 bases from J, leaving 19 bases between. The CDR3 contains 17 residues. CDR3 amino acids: CAIRAVGSFTNTGELFF. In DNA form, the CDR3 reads TGTGCCATCAGAGCAGTCGGGAGTTTTACAAACACCGGGGAGCTGTTTTTT.

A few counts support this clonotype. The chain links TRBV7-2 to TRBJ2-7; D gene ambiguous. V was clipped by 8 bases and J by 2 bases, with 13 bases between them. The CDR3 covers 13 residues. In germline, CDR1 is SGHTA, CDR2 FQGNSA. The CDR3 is CASAVSKAYEQYF. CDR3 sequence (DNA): TGTGCCAGCGCCGTAAGTAAGGCCTACGAGCAGTACTTC.

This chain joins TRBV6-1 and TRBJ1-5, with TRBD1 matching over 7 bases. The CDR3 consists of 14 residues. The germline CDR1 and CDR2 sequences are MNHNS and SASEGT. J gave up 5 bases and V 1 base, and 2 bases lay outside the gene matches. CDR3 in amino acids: CASSEGRGHQPQHF. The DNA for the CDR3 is TGTGCCAGCAGTGAAGGGAGGGGGCATCAGCCCCAGCATTTT.

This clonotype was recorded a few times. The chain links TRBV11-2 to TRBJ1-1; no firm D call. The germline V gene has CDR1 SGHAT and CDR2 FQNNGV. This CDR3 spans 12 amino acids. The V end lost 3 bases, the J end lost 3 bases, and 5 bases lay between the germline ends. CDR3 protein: CASSFGDTEAFF. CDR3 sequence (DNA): TGTGCCAGCAGCTTTGGGGACACTGAAGCTTTCTTT. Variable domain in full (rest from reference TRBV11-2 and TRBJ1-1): EAGVAQSPRYKIIEKRQSVAFWCNPISGHATLYWYQQILGQGPKLLIQFQNNGVVDDSQLPKDRFSAERLKGVDSTLKIQPAKLEDSAVYLCASSFGDTEAFFGQGTRLTVV.

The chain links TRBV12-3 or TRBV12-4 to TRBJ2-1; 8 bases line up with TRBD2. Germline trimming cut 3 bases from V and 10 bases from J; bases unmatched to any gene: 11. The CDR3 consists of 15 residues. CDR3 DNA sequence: TGTGCCAGCAGTTTGTACGGGGGGGCCTCGGGGGAGCAGTTCTTC. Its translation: CASSLYGGASGEQFF.

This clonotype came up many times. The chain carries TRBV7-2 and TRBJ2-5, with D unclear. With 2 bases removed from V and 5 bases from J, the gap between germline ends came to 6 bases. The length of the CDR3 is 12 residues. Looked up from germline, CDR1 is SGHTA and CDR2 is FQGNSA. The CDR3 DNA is TGTGCCAGCAGCTTAATCAGGGAGACCCAGTACTTC. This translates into CASSLIRETQYF. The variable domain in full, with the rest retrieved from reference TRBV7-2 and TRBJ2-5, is GAGVSQSPSNKVTEKGKDVELRCDPISGHTALYWYRQSLGQGLEFLIYFQGNSAPDKSGLPSDRFSAERTGGSVSTLTIQRTQQEDSAVYLCASSLIRETQYFGPGTRLLVL.

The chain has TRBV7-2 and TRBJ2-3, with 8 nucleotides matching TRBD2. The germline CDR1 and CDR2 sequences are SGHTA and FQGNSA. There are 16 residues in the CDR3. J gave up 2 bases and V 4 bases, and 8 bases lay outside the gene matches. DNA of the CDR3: TGTGCCAGCAGCTCCCAGGCGGGAGGCTACACAGATACGCAGTATTTT. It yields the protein CASSSQAGGYTDTQYF.

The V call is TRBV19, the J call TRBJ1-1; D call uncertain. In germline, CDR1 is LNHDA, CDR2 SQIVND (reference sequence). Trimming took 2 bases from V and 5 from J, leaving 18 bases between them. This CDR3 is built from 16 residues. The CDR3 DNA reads TGTGCCAGTAGTATAAGTATCGGAGGGAGGAGGACTGAAGCTTTCTTT. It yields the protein CASSISIGGRRTEAFF.

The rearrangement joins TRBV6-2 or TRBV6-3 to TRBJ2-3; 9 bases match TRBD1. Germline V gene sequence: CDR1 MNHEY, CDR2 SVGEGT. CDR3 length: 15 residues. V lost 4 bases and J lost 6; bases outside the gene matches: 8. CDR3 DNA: TGTGCCAGCAGTTTCCGGGACAGGGTTTTGGATACGCAGTATTTT. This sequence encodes CASSFRDRVLDTQYF.

The CDR3 protein is CASSPTRGLGGGYTF. The CDR3 nucleotides read TGTGCCAGCAGCCCTACGAGGGGCCTAGGGGGTGGCTACACCTTC. The chain has TRBV7-8 and TRBJ1-2, with D perhaps matching TRBD1 (6 bases). V lost 5 bases to trimming and J lost 7 bases, with 20 bases between them. The CDR3 length is 15 residues. Germline CDR1 is SGHVS and CDR2 is FQNEAQ.

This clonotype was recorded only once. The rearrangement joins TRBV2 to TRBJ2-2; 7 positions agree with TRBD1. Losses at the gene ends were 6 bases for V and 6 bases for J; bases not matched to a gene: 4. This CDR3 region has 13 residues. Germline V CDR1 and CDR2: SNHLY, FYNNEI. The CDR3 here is CASSQQGSGELFF. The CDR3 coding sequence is TGTGCCAGCAGCCAACAGGGGTCCGGGGAGCTGTTTTTT.

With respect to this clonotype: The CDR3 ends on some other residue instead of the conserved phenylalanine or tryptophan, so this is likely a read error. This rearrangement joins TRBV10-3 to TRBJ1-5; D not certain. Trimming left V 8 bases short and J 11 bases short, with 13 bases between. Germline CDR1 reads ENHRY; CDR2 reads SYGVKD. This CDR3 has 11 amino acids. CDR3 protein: CAIGEGEAQHC. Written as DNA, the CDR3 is TGTGCCATCGGGGAGGGAGAGGCCCAGCATTGT.

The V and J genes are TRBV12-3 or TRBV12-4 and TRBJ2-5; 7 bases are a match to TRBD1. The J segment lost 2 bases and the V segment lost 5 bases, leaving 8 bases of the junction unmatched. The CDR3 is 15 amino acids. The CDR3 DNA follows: TGTGCCAGCAGTGTCGACAGGGACCCTCAAGAGACCCAGTACTTC. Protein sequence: CASSVDRDPQETQYF.

This chain's CDR3 is CASAAGGTVINEQFF. The CDR3 nucleotides read TGTGCCAGCGCGGCCGGAGGAACGGTAATCAATGAGCAGTTCTTC. The chain joins TRBV9 to TRBJ2-1, with D possibly matching TRBD2 (5 bases). Germline V lookup: CDR1 SGDLS, CDR2 YYNGEE. This CDR3 is 15 amino acids long. Trimming removed 7 bases from V and 6 bases from J, with 20 bases in between.

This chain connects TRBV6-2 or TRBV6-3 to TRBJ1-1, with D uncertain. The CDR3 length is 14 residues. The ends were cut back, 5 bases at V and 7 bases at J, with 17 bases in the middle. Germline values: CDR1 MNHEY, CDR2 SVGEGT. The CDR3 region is CASSRRTVGGEAFF. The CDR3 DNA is TGTGCCAGCAGTCGACGGACTGTTGGTGGTGAAGCTTTCTTT.